A selection of T cell receptor beta chains follows, all from one sample in a study of control samples from healthy donors and cancer patients. The data were produced by immunoSEQ multiplex PCR, yet TCRdb's version contains in-frame clones alone and is incomplete. The data show under 200,000 clones, about 94% seen once. Input material: PBMCs. Every receptor here comes from a man in his 60s with colorectal cancer. Both conserved end residues are part of each CDR3. The D gene is left open where the match is weak. Not all rows give a size; the values are once, few, many and, for expanded clones, a class.

clone_size	v_call	d_call	j_call	cdr3_nt	cdr3_aa
-	TRBV5-1	-	TRBJ2-1	TGCGCCAGCAGCTTGTCGGCGGCGGGTCCTCCCACTGAGCAGTTCTTC	CASSLSAAGPPTEQFF
-	TRBV7-2	TRBD2	TRBJ2-5	TGTGCCAGCAGCAAGACTAGCGGGGGGGCGGAGACCCAGTACTTC	CASSKTSGGAETQYF
-	TRBV30	-	TRBJ1-3	TGTGCCTGCCGGGAGGTCGAGGGGGTCGAAAACACCATATATTTT	CACREVEGVENTIYF
-	TRBV20-1	-	TRBJ1-4	TGCAGTGCTAGTCCCGCGGGTCCTAAGGAAAAACTGTTTTTT	CSASPAGPKEKLFF
-	TRBV6-5	TRBD1	TRBJ1-1	TGTGCCAGCAGCAGGACAGGTTTGAACACTGAAGCTTTCTTT	CASSRTGLNTEAFF
-	TRBV2	-	TRBJ2-1	TGTGCCAGCAGAACTAACACGGGACGGCCCAAGGGGCCCAATGAGCAGTTCTTC	CASRTNTGRPKGPNEQFF
-	TRBV5-8	-	TRBJ1-1	TGTGCCAGCAGCTGGGGTGTAGGCACTGAAGCTTTCTTT	CASSWGVGTEAFF
-	TRBV2	-	TRBJ2-7	TGTGCCAGCAGTGAATTAAGAGGGGGAGAGCAGTACTTC	CASSELRGGEQYF
-	TRBV7-9	TRBD2	TRBJ2-2	TGTGCCAGCAGCCGTAGCGGGGGACTACCCGGGGAGCTGTTTTTT	CASSRSGGLPGELFF
-	TRBV11-2	TRBD1	TRBJ1-6	TGTGCCATCCGGACAGGGGAGGGGAATTCACCCCTCCACTTT	CAIRTGEGNSPLHF
once	TRBV7-2	TRBD1	TRBJ1-2	TGTGCCAGCAGCTACCACAGGGGGTATATTAACTATGGCTACACCTTC	CASSYHRGYINYGYTF
-	TRBV7-2	TRBD2	TRBJ2-7	TGTGCCAGCAGCCCCGGACTAGTGAAGTACGAGCAGTACTTC	CASSPGLVKYEQYF
-	TRBV19	-	TRBJ2-7	TGTGCCAGTAGTATAGCGAAGGGAGGCCACGAGCAGTACTTC	CASSIAKGGHEQYF
-	TRBV10-3	TRBD2	TRBJ2-5	TGTGCCATCAGTGGGGGGGGCCAAGAGACCCAGTACTTC	CAISGGGQETQYF
-	TRBV19	-	TRBJ1-6	TGTGCCAGTAATCCCGGGGCGGGTAATTCACCCCTCCACTTT	CASNPGAGNSPLHF
-	TRBV29-1	-	TRBJ1-1	TGCAGCGTCCTTCTGGGGACGGGGAACACTGAAGCTTTCTTT	CSVLLGTGNTEAFF
-	TRBV6-5	-	TRBJ2-7	TGTGCCAGCAAAGGGGGGGTTACCTCCTACGAGCAGTACTTC	CASKGGVTSYEQYF
-	TRBV6-1	-	TRBJ1-6	TGTGCCAGCAGCCACAGGGCTTCACCCCTCCACTTT	CASSHRASPLHF
-	TRBV2	TRBD1	TRBJ2-7	TGTGCCAGCAGACTCGGACAGGGTCCCTACGAGCAGTACTTC	CASRLGQGPYEQYF
-	TRBV11-3	TRBD1	TRBJ2-1	TGTGCCAGCAGCCCAGGGACAGGGTACTCCTACAATGAGCAGTTCTTC	CASSPGTGYSYNEQFF
-	TRBV18	-	TRBJ1-3	TGTGCCAGCTCACCCCAGGGGCTCTCTGGAAACACCATATATTTT	CASSPQGLSGNTIYF